This T cell receptor (beta chain) was retrieved from a study of blood T cell repertoires in COVID-19. Study-level background: Spain, Italy and the United States supplied samples that represented acute and convalescent COVID-19. From T cells, B-cell-depleted T cells, or PBMCs came the material, which was cDNA or gDNA.

Method: immunoSEQ multiplex PCR; TCRdb's copy keeps in-frame clones and lacks some. The data contain about 490,000 clones, roughly 85% of them singletons. This sequence was found in a human donor in a cohort sampled during active COVID-19. The material sequenced was peripheral blood.

The CDR3 DNA sequence: TGTGCCACCAGTGACCGATCTAGCGGGGGGGAGACCCAGTACTTC. Translation: CATSDRSSGGETQYF. This chain uses TRBV24-1 with TRBJ2-5, with TRBD2 identical over 11 bases. The CDR3 extends over 15 amino acids. Germline CDR1 reads KGHDR; CDR2 reads SFDVKD. V was clipped by 4 bases and J by 5 bases; unmatched bases: 5.